This TCR beta chain was recovered during a study of blood T cells in healthy people across ages. Study-level information: Template switching picked up about one barcoded beta molecule for each two T cells. Study outcomes and limitations: Naive and antigen-experienced cells could not be conclusively compared, given unsorted PBMCs.

Per-sample yields of isolated PBMCs were at least 6 million. Concerning this clonotype: Its target is not known.

The germline V gene has CDR1 SGHAT and CDR2 FQNNGV. J was trimmed by 4 bases and V by 4 bases; bases with no gene match: 5. The CDR3 consists of 15 residues. Combining a sample-barcoded 5' primer with a J-beta primer mix, a second PCR ran for roughly 6 to 12 cycles. TCRdb independently ran MiXCR on the 5' RACE reads; one entry per CDR3 protein. The sample yields around 1,100,000 distinct CDR3 sequences, around two fifths seen once. The gene calls are TRBV11-2 and TRBJ1-1, with 11 bases identical to TRBD1. The sequence derives from a man aged 18 to 29 in good health. Sequenced material: blood. Here the CDR3 reads CASSSTGQGGTEAFF. The CDR3 bases are TGTGCCAGCAGCTCCACGGGACAGGGGGGCACTGAAGCTTTCTTT.